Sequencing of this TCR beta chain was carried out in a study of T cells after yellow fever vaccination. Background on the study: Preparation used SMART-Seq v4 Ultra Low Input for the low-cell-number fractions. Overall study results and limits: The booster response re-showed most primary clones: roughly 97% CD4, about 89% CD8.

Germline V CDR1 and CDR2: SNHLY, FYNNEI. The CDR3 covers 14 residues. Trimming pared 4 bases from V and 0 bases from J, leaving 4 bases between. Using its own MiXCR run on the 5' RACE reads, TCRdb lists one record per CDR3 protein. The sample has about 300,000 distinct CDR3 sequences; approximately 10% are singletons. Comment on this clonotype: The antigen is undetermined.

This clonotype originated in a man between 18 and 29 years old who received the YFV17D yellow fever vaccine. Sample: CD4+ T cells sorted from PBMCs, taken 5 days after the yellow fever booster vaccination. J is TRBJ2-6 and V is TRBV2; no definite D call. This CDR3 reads CASSGPSGANVLTF. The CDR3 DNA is TGTGCCAGCAGTGGGCCCTCTGGGGCCAACGTCCTGACTTTC.